The rows below give T cell receptor beta chains drawn from one sample of a study of cytomegalovirus exposure and HLA in healthy donors. Profiled with immunoSEQ multiplex PCR; TCRdb holds only in-frame clones, not every one. The sample gives about 160,000 clones, nearly 90% of which show up once; 4.2% is in the top ten. The sample comprised PBMCs. The origin of the receptors is a man aged 18-30 years in good health and CMV-seropositive. Both conserved end residues are part of each CDR3. The order of the fields is CDR3 DNA, CDR3 protein, J gene, V gene, D gene, clone size. The D gene is left open where the match is weak. Size is omitted from some rows. Given values are once, few, many or a class for expanded clones.

CDR3 DNA: TGTGCCAGCAGTGAAGAAGGGGGCGATCAGCCCCAGCATTTT
CDR3 protein: CASSEEGGDQPQHF
J gene: TRBJ1-5
V gene: TRBV6-1
D gene: TRBD1
clone size: -

CDR3 DNA: TGTGCCATAGGGACAGCCTTGGACAATGAGCAGTTCTTC
CDR3 protein: CAIGTALDNEQFF
J gene: TRBJ2-1
V gene: TRBV19
D gene: TRBD1
clone size: -

CDR3 DNA: TGTGCCAGCAGTACTGGGACAGGTTACAATGAGCAGTTCTTC
CDR3 protein: CASSTGTGYNEQFF
J gene: TRBJ2-1
V gene: TRBV6-6
D gene: TRBD1
clone size: -

CDR3 DNA: TGCGCCAGCAGCATAGCGGGAGGGGAAGCAGATACGCAGTATTTT
CDR3 protein: CASSIAGGEADTQYF
J gene: TRBJ2-3
V gene: TRBV4-1
D gene: TRBD2
clone size: -

CDR3 DNA: TGTGCCAGCAGCGCCCCGTTTGGAGTCGAGAACACCGGGGAGCTGTTTTTT
CDR3 protein: CASSAPFGVENTGELFF
J gene: TRBJ2-2
V gene: TRBV7-9
D gene: -
clone size: once

CDR3 DNA: TGTGCCAGCGAGGGGACAGGGGAGGATACGCAGTATTTT
CDR3 protein: CASEGTGEDTQYF
J gene: TRBJ2-3
V gene: TRBV2
D gene: TRBD1
clone size: -

CDR3 DNA: TGTGCCATCAGTGAGAGTGGGCAGGTAGACCAGTACTTC
CDR3 protein: CAISESGQVDQYF
J gene: TRBJ2-5
V gene: TRBV10-3
D gene: -
clone size: once

CDR3 DNA: TGTGCCAGCAGTAGACTAGCGGGAGCGACAGATACGCAGTATTTT
CDR3 protein: CASSRLAGATDTQYF
J gene: TRBJ2-3
V gene: TRBV14
D gene: TRBD2
clone size: -

CDR3 DNA: TGCGCCAGCAGCTTGGGACAGGGGGTTGACACTGAAGCTTTCTTT
CDR3 protein: CASSLGQGVDTEAFF
J gene: TRBJ1-1
V gene: TRBV5-1
D gene: TRBD1
clone size: -

CDR3 DNA: TGTGCCAGTAGTCCCCTTTATAGCGGGGGACCCTACGAGCAGTACTTC
CDR3 protein: CASSPLYSGGPYEQYF
J gene: TRBJ2-7
V gene: TRBV19
D gene: TRBD2
clone size: -

CDR3 DNA: TGTGCCAGCAGCTCCCTCGTCGATGAGCAGTTCTTC
CDR3 protein: CASSSLVDEQFF
J gene: TRBJ2-1
V gene: TRBV11-2
D gene: -
clone size: few

CDR3 DNA: TGCGCCAGCAGCTTCGTCCCGGGCACAGATACGCAGTATTTT
CDR3 protein: CASSFVPGTDTQYF
J gene: TRBJ2-3
V gene: TRBV5-1
D gene: -
clone size: -

CDR3 DNA: TGTGCTAGTGGTTTGAACAGGGGTTCAGAAAATGAGCAGTTCTTC
CDR3 protein: CASGLNRGSENEQFF
J gene: TRBJ2-1
V gene: TRBV12-5
D gene: TRBD1
clone size: -

CDR3 DNA: TGTGCCAGCAGCCACACTCTTTCGGACAGCCCAGGAGGCAATGAGCAGTTCTTC
CDR3 protein: CASSHTLSDSPGGNEQFF
J gene: TRBJ2-1
V gene: TRBV7-9
D gene: -
clone size: -

CDR3 DNA: TGTGCCAGCAGCCGGGGACTAGCGGGAGGCGAATTTAGCACAGATACGCAGTATTTT
CDR3 protein: CASSRGLAGGEFSTDTQYF
J gene: TRBJ2-3
V gene: TRBV7-6
D gene: TRBD2
clone size: -

CDR3 DNA: TGTGCCAGCTCACCACAGTATTCAGGAAACAATGAGCAGTTCTTC
CDR3 protein: CASSPQYSGNNEQFF
J gene: TRBJ2-1
V gene: TRBV18
D gene: -
clone size: -

CDR3 DNA: TGTGCCAGCAGCATCGAGAGCATGAACACTGAAGCTTTCTTT
CDR3 protein: CASSIESMNTEAFF
J gene: TRBJ1-1
V gene: TRBV2
D gene: -
clone size: -

CDR3 DNA: TGTGCCAGCAGCCATGGGGCGTACAATGAGCAGTTCTTC
CDR3 protein: CASSHGAYNEQFF
J gene: TRBJ2-1
V gene: TRBV14
D gene: -
clone size: once

CDR3 DNA: TGTGCCAGCAGCTTGGTAGCGGGAGGTTGGTACGAGCAGTACTTC
CDR3 protein: CASSLVAGGWYEQYF
J gene: TRBJ2-7
V gene: TRBV7-3
D gene: TRBD2
clone size: -

CDR3 DNA: TGTGCCAGCAGCCAAGGCAGGGGGCGTTACGAGCAGTACTTC
CDR3 protein: CASSQGRGRYEQYF
J gene: TRBJ2-7
V gene: TRBV14
D gene: TRBD1
clone size: -

CDR3 DNA: TGTGCCAGCAGTTCCCGACTACTTAGCTCCTACGAGCAGTACTTC
CDR3 protein: CASSSRLLSSYEQYF
J gene: TRBJ2-7
V gene: TRBV28
D gene: -
clone size: -

CDR3 DNA: TGTGCCAGCAGTGAAGTTACCGGGAAGAACACAGATACGCAGTATTTT
CDR3 protein: CASSEVTGKNTDTQYF
J gene: TRBJ2-3
V gene: TRBV2
D gene: -
clone size: few

CDR3 DNA: TGTGCCAGCAGGCTAGCGGGAGTTTACGAGCAGTACTTC
CDR3 protein: CASRLAGVYEQYF
J gene: TRBJ2-7
V gene: TRBV6-1
D gene: TRBD2
clone size: -

CDR3 DNA: TGCGCCAGCAGCTTTGGCACACGAGGGACTGAAGCTTTCTTT
CDR3 protein: CASSFGTRGTEAFF
J gene: TRBJ1-1
V gene: TRBV5-1
D gene: -
clone size: -

CDR3 DNA: TGTGCCAGCAGCTCCCGGACTAGCGAAACGGGCACCCAGTACTTC
CDR3 protein: CASSSRTSETGTQYF
J gene: TRBJ2-5
V gene: TRBV11-3
D gene: TRBD2
clone size: -

CDR3 DNA: TGCGCCACCCGCAACGGTCCTGAAGCTTTCTTT
CDR3 protein: CATRNGPEAFF
J gene: TRBJ1-1
V gene: TRBV4-1
D gene: -
clone size: -

CDR3 DNA: TGTGCCTCGGAGGGCGGGACAGCGTACAATGAGCAGTTCTTC
CDR3 protein: CASEGGTAYNEQFF
J gene: TRBJ2-1
V gene: TRBV2
D gene: -
clone size: -

CDR3 DNA: TGTGCCAGCAGTTTATTTGCGATGGGCCGGGAGACCCAGTACTTC
CDR3 protein: CASSLFAMGRETQYF
J gene: TRBJ2-5
V gene: TRBV6-1
D gene: -
clone size: -

CDR3 DNA: TGTGCCAGCAGCTTGGGTAATAACAGGATTTATGGCTACACCTTC
CDR3 protein: CASSLGNNRIYGYTF
J gene: TRBJ1-2
V gene: TRBV4-2
D gene: -
clone size: -

CDR3 DNA: TGTGCCAGTAGTATACAGGGGGGTTTCCAAGAGACCCAGTACTTC
CDR3 protein: CASSIQGGFQETQYF
J gene: TRBJ2-5
V gene: TRBV19
D gene: -
clone size: -

CDR3 DNA: TGTGCCAGCAGCACCAGGGGTGTTTTAGCCAAAAACATTCAGTACTTC
CDR3 protein: CASSTRGVLAKNIQYF
J gene: TRBJ2-4
V gene: TRBV13
D gene: -
clone size: -

CDR3 DNA: TGCGCCAGCAGCCAAGTAATGGTAGTGGATACGCAGTATTTT
CDR3 protein: CASSQVMVVDTQYF
J gene: TRBJ2-3
V gene: TRBV4-1
D gene: -
clone size: -

CDR3 DNA: TGTGCCAGCAGTTTTGGACTAGCTGGGGCCAACGTCCTGACTTTC
CDR3 protein: CASSFGLAGANVLTF
J gene: TRBJ2-6
V gene: TRBV27
D gene: TRBD2
clone size: -

CDR3 DNA: TGTGCCAGCAGGGAACAGGGGGCTGGGGCCAACGTCCTGACTTTC
CDR3 protein: CASREQGAGANVLTF
J gene: TRBJ2-6
V gene: TRBV5-5
D gene: TRBD1
clone size: -

CDR3 DNA: TGTGCCAGCAGTTTACAGGGAAACACTGAAGCTTTCTTT
CDR3 protein: CASSLQGNTEAFF
J gene: TRBJ1-1
V gene: TRBV27
D gene: -
clone size: -

CDR3 DNA: TGTGCCAGCAGTTCAACAAGGACAGGGGAAGGATACGAGCAGTACTTC
CDR3 protein: CASSSTRTGEGYEQYF
J gene: TRBJ2-7
V gene: TRBV6-5
D gene: TRBD1
clone size: once

CDR3 DNA: TGTGCCAGCAGTTCACCGGACAGGGGCACAGATACGCAGTATTTT
CDR3 protein: CASSSPDRGTDTQYF
J gene: TRBJ2-3
V gene: TRBV28
D gene: TRBD1
clone size: -

CDR3 DNA: TGTGCCAGCAGTTATCGGGACAGGGGCACCTACGAGCAGTACTTC
CDR3 protein: CASSYRDRGTYEQYF
J gene: TRBJ2-7
V gene: TRBV6-5
D gene: TRBD1
clone size: -

CDR3 DNA: TGTGCCTGGATTCCGACAGGGGTCAATAGTGAGCAGTTCTTC
CDR3 protein: CAWIPTGVNSEQFF
J gene: TRBJ2-1
V gene: TRBV30
D gene: TRBD1
clone size: once

CDR3 DNA: TGTGCCAGCAGTGAACCGGGACAGGGGAACTACGAGCAGTACTTC
CDR3 protein: CASSEPGQGNYEQYF
J gene: TRBJ2-7
V gene: TRBV6-1
D gene: TRBD1
clone size: once

CDR3 DNA: TGTGCCAGTACGTCCGACAGGGATAGAGGCTACACCTTC
CDR3 protein: CASTSDRDRGYTF
J gene: TRBJ1-2
V gene: TRBV19
D gene: TRBD1
clone size: -

CDR3 DNA: TGTGCCAGCAGTTACGAGACTAGCTCCTACAATGAGCAGTTCTTC
CDR3 protein: CASSYETSSYNEQFF
J gene: TRBJ2-1
V gene: TRBV6-6
D gene: -
clone size: -

CDR3 DNA: TGTGCCAGTAGTATGATGATAGGGCAGGGGGCAGGAGATACGCAGTATTTT
CDR3 protein: CASSMMIGQGAGDTQYF
J gene: TRBJ2-3
V gene: TRBV19
D gene: TRBD1
clone size: -

CDR3 DNA: TGTGCCAGCTCACTCTTTGCAGGGACACCCAACAATGAGCAGTTCTTC
CDR3 protein: CASSLFAGTPNNEQFF
J gene: TRBJ2-1
V gene: TRBV18
D gene: -
clone size: once

CDR3 DNA: TGTGCCAGCAGCTTAACGGGGACATACTCCTACGAGCAGTACTTC
CDR3 protein: CASSLTGTYSYEQYF
J gene: TRBJ2-7
V gene: TRBV5-6
D gene: -
clone size: -

CDR3 DNA: TGTGCCAGCAGCTTAGAGGCAGGGGGGTCCCTCTGGAATGAGCAGTTCTTC
CDR3 protein: CASSLEAGGSLWNEQFF
J gene: TRBJ2-1
V gene: TRBV7-9
D gene: -
clone size: once

CDR3 DNA: TGTGCCAGCAGCTTAGTTGCGGGAGGGCTCCACAATGAGCAGTTCTTC
CDR3 protein: CASSLVAGGLHNEQFF
J gene: TRBJ2-1
V gene: TRBV13
D gene: TRBD2
clone size: -

CDR3 DNA: TGTGCCAGCAGGGGGGACAGACCTCTCGAAAGCTACACCTTC
CDR3 protein: CASRGDRPLESYTF
J gene: TRBJ1-2
V gene: TRBV9
D gene: TRBD1
clone size: -

CDR3 DNA: TGTGCCGGAAGGGACAGGGGGCGTTTTGGCTACACCTTC
CDR3 protein: CAGRDRGRFGYTF
J gene: TRBJ1-2
V gene: TRBV28
D gene: TRBD1
clone size: -

CDR3 DNA: TGTGCCAGCAGCTCGACTAGCGGGGCCTCAGATACGCAGTATTTT
CDR3 protein: CASSSTSGASDTQYF
J gene: TRBJ2-3
V gene: TRBV7-9
D gene: TRBD2
clone size: once

CDR3 DNA: TGCACCAGCAGCCAAGATAGGTGGAGTACCAAAAACATTCAGTACTTC
CDR3 protein: CTSSQDRWSTKNIQYF
J gene: TRBJ2-4
V gene: TRBV1
D gene: -
clone size: -

CDR3 DNA: TGTGCCAGCAGTTTAACAGGGTCCACTGAAGCTTTCTTT
CDR3 protein: CASSLTGSTEAFF
J gene: TRBJ1-1
V gene: TRBV27
D gene: -
clone size: -

CDR3 DNA: TGCAGCGTTGAGAACAGGAACACTGAAGCTTTCTTT
CDR3 protein: CSVENRNTEAFF
J gene: TRBJ1-1
V gene: TRBV29-1
D gene: -
clone size: -

CDR3 DNA: TGCAGCGTTGGGGACAGGACCCCCTACGAGCAGTACTTC
CDR3 protein: CSVGDRTPYEQYF
J gene: TRBJ2-7
V gene: TRBV29-1
D gene: TRBD1
clone size: once

CDR3 DNA: TGTGCCAGCAGCCAAGATTACTCCGGGACTAGCGGGCTCTATACGCAGTATTTT
CDR3 protein: CASSQDYSGTSGLYTQYF
J gene: TRBJ2-3
V gene: TRBV4-2
D gene: TRBD2
clone size: -